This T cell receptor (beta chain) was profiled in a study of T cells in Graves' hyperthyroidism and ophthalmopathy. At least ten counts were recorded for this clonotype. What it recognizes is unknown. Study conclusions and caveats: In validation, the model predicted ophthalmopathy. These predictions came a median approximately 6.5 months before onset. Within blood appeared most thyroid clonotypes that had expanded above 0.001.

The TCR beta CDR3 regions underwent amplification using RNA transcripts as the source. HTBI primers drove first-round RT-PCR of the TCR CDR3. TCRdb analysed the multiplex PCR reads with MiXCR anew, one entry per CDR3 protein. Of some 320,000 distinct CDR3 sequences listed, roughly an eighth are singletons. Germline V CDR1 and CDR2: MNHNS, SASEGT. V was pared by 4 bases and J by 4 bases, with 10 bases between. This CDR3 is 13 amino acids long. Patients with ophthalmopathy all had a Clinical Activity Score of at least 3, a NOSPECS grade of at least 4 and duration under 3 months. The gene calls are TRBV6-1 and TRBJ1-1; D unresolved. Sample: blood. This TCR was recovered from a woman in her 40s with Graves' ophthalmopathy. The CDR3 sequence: CASSVTVSTEAFF. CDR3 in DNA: TGTGCCAGCAGTGTAACAGTGAGCACTGAAGCTTTCTTT.